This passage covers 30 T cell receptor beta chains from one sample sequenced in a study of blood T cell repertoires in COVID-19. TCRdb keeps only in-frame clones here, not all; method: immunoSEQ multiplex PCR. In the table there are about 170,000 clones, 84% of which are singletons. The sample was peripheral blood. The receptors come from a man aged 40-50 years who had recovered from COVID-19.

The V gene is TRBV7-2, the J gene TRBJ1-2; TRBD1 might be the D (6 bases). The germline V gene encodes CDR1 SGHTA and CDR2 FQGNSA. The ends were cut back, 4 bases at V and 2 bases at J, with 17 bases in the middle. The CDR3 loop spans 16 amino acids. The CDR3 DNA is TGTGCCAGCAGCTCCCAATATGCCGACAGGAACTATGGCTACACCTTC. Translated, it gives CASSSQYADRNYGYTF.

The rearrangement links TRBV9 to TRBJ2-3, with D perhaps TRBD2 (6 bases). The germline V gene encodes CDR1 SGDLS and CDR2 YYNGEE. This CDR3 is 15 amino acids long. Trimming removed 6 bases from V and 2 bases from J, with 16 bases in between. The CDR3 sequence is CASTYSGDPTDTQYF. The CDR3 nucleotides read TGTGCCAGCACTTATAGCGGTGACCCCACAGATACGCAGTATTTT.

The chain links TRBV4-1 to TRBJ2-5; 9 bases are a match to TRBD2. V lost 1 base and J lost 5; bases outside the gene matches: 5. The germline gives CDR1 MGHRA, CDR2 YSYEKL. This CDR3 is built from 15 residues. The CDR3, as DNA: TGCGCCAGCAGCCAAGTCCGTAGCGGGAGTGAGACCCAGTACTTC. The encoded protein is CASSQVRSGSETQYF.

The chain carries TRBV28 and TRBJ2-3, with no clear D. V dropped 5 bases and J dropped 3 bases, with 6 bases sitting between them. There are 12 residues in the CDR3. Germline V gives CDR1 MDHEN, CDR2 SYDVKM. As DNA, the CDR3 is TGTGCCAGCAGTGCGCATACAGATACGCAGTATTTT. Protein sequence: CASSAHTDTQYF.

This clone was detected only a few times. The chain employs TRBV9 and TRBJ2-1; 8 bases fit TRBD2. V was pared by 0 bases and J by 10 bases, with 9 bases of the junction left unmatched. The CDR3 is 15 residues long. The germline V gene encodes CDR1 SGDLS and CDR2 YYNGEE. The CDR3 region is CASSVGREVFREQFF. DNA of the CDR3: TGTGCCAGCAGCGTAGGGCGGGAGGTATTTCGGGAGCAGTTCTTC.

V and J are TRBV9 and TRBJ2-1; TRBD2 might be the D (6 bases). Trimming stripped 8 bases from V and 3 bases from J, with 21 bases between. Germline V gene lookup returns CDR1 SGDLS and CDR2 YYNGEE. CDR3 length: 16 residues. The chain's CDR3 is CASSPRAGPHYNEQFF. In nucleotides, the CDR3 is TGTGCCAGTTCCCCCCGGGCGGGACCCCACTACAATGAGCAGTTCTTC. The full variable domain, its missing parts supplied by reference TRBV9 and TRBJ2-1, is DSGVTQTPKHLITATGQRVTLRCSPRSGDLSVYWYQQSLDQGLQFLIQYYNGEERAKGNILERFSAQQFPDLHSELNLSSLELGDSALYFCASSPRAGPHYNEQFFGPGTRLTVL.

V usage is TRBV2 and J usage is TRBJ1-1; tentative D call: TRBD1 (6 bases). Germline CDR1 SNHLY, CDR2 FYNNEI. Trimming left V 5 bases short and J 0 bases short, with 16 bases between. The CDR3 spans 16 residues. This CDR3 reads CASSKQGNLLNTEAFF. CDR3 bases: TGTGCCAGCAGTAAACAGGGTAACTTACTGAACACTGAAGCTTTCTTT.

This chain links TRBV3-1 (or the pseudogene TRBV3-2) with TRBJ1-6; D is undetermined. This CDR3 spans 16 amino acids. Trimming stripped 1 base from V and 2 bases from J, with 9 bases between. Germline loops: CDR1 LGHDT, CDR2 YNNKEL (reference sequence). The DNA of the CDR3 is TGTGCCAGCAGCCAAGGAGAACAGCCCTATAATTCACCCCTCCACTTT. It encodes CASSQGEQPYNSPLHF.

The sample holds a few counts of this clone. CDR3 DNA sequence: TGTGCCAGCAGCAAAGACAGGGACAACCGCTACGAGCAGTACTTC. Translated: CASSKDRDNRYEQYF. The chain combines TRBV21-1 with TRBJ2-7; the D segment call TRBD1 is taken from the table without a DNA check. TRBV21-1 has pseudogene status. The CDR3 covers 15 residues.

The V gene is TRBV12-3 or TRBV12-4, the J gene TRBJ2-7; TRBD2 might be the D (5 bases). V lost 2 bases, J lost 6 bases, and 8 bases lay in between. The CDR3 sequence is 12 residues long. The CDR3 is CASSLFGVEQYF. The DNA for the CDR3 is TGTGCCAGCAGTTTATTCGGGGTCGAGCAGTACTTC.

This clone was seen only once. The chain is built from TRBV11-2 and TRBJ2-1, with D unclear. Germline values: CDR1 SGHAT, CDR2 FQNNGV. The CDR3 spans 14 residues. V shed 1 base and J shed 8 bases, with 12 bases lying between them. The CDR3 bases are TGTGCCAGCAGCTTAGTTGTCACAACCGATGAGCAGTTCTTC. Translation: CASSLVVTTDEQFF.

CDR3 sequence reads: CASSHSWDTTDTQYF. CDR3 bases: TGCGCCAGCAGCCATTCCTGGGACACTACAGATACGCAGTATTTT. This chain links TRBV4-3 with TRBJ2-3; D is perhaps TRBD1 (6 bases). V lost 3 bases and J 3 bases, leaving 13 bases between the germline ends. Germline-derived CDR1 and CDR2 are LGHNA and YSLEER. The CDR3 is made up of 15 amino acids.

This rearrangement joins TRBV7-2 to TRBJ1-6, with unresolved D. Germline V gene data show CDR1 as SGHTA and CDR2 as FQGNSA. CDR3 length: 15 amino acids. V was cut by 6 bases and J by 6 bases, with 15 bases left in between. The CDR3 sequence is CASSRDGSGNSPLHF. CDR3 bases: TGTGCCAGCAGTCGAGATGGGAGCGGTAATTCACCCCTCCACTTT. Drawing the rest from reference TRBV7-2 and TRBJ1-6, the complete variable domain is GAGVSQSPSNKVTEKGKDVELRCDPISGHTALYWYRQSLGQGLEFLIYFQGNSAPDKSGLPSDRFSAERTGGSVSTLTIQRTQQEDSAVYLCASSRDGSGNSPLHFGNGTRLTVT.

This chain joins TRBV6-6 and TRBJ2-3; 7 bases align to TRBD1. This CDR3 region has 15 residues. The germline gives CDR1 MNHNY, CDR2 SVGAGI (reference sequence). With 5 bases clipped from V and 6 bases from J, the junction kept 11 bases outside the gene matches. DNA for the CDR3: TGTGCCAGCAGTCCCGACAGGGTCCTTGGGGATACGCAGTATTTT. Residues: CASSPDRVLGDTQYF.

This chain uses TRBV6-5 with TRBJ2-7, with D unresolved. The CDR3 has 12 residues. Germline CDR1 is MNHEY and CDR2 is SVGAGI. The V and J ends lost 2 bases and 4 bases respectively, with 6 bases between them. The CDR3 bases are TGTGCCAGCAGTTACGATCTATACGAGCAGTACTTC. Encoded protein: CASSYDLYEQYF.

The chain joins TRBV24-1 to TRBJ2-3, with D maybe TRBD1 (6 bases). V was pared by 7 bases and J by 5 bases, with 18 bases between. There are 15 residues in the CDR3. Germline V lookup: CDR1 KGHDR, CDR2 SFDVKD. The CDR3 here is CATSTPRQAEDTQYF. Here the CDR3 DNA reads TGTGCCACCAGCACACCGAGACAGGCCGAAGATACGCAGTATTTT.

The CDR3, as DNA: TGTGCCAGCAGCTTCGGGCTTCCGGGACTAGCGGGGGGGGAAGAGACCCAGTACTTC. It codes for CASSFGLPGLAGGEETQYF. The chain employs TRBV7-9 and TRBJ2-5; TRBD2 agrees at 16 bases. Per germline, CDR1 SEHNR and CDR2 FQNEAQ (reference sequence). V dropped 3 bases and J dropped 3; count of bases not matched to a gene: 10. The CDR3 spans 19 residues.

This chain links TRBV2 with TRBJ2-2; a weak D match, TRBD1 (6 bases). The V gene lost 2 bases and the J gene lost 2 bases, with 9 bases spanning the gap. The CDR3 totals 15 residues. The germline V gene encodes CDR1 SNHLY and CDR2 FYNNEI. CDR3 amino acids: CASSEQGSNTGELFF. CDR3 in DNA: TGTGCCAGCAGTGAACAGGGGTCCAACACCGGGGAGCTGTTTTTT.

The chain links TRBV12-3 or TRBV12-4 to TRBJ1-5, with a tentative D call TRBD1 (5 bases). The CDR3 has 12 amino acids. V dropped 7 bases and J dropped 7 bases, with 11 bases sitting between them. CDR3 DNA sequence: TGTGCCAGCACCCTGGGGCCCCAGCCCCAGCATTTT. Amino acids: CASTLGPQPQHF.

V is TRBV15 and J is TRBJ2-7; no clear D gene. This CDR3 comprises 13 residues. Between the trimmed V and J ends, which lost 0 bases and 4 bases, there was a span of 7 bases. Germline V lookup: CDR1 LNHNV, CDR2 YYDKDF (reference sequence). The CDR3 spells CATSRDLGYEQYF. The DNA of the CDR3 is TGTGCCACCAGCAGAGATCTAGGATACGAGCAGTACTTC.

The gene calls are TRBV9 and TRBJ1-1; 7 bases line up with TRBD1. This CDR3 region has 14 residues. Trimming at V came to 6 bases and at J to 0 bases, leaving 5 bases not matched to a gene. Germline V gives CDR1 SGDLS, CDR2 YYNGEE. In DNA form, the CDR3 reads TGTGCCAGCACCAGGGGACAGATGAACACTGAAGCTTTCTTT. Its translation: CASTRGQMNTEAFF.

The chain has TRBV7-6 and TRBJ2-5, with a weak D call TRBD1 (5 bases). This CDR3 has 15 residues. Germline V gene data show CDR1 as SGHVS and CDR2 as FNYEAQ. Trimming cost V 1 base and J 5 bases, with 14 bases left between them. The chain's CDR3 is CASSLDPGRGETQYF. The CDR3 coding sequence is TGTGCCAGCAGCTTAGATCCAGGGCGTGGGGAGACCCAGTACTTC.

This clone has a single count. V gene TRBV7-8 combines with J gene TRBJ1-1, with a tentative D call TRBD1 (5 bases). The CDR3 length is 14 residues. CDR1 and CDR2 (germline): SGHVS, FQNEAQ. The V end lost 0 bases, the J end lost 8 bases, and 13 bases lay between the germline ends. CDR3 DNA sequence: TGTGCCAGCAGCTTAGCAGACAGTCGGATCGAAGCTTTCTTT. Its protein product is CASSLADSRIEAFF.

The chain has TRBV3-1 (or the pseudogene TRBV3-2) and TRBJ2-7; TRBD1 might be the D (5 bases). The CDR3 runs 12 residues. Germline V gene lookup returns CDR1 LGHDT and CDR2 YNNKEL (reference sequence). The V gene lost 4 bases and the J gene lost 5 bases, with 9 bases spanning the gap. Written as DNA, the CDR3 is TGTGCCAGCAGCCTTGGACAAGACGAGCAGTACTTC. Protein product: CASSLGQDEQYF.

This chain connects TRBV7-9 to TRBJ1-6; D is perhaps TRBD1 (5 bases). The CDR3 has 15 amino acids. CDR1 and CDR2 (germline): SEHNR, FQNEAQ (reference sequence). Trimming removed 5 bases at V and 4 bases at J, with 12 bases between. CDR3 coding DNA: TGTGCCAGCAGCCACGGACACCCTTATAATTCACCCCTCCACTTT. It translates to CASSHGHPYNSPLHF.

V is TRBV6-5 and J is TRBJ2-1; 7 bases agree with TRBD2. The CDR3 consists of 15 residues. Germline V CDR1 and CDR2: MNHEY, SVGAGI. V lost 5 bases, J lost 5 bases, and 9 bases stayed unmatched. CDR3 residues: CASSNGLVSHNEQFF. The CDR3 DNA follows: TGTGCCAGCAGTAACGGACTAGTATCCCACAATGAGCAGTTCTTC.

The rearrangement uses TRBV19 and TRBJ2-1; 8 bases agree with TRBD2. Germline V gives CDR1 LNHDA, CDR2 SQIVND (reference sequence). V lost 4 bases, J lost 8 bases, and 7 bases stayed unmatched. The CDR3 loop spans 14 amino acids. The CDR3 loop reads CASSTPSGLDEQFF. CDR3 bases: TGTGCCAGTAGTACCCCTAGCGGGTTGGATGAGCAGTTCTTC.

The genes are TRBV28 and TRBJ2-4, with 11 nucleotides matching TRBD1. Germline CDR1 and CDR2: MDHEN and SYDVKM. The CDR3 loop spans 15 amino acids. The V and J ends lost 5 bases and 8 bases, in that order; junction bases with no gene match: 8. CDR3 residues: CASSLPGQGVDIQYF. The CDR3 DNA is TGTGCCAGCAGTCTCCCGGGACAGGGGGTTGACATTCAGTACTTC.

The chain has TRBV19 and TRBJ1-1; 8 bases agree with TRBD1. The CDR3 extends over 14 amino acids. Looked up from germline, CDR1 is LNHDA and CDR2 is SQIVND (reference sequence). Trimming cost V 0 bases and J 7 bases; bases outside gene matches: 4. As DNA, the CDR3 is TGTGCCAGTAGTATAGATGGACAGGGCGGTGAAGCTTTCTTT. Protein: CASSIDGQGGEAFF.

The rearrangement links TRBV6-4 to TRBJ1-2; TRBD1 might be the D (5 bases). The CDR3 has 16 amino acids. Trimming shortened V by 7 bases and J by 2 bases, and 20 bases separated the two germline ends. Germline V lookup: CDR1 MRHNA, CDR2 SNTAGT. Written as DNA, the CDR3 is TGTGCCAGCAAGCGACATGCGGGACTGATGAACTATGGCTACACCTTC. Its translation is CASKRHAGLMNYGYTF.